Following are 21 T cell receptor beta chains from one sample sequenced in a study of early T cells in non-severe SARS-CoV-2 infection. TCRdb called the 5' RACE reads again in MiXCR, with one record for every CDR3 protein. The sample consists of about 110,000 distinct CDR3 sequences, 11% of them appearing once. Material for sequencing was whole blood. The receptors were sampled from an adult who was a healthcare worker with PCR-confirmed SARS-CoV-2 infection or an uninfected control (not recorded which).

There are many counts of this clonotype. The chain employs TRBV7-9 and TRBJ1-2, with 10 positions matching TRBD1. Unmatched junction bases numbered 20, after V lost 0 bases and J lost 4 bases. CDR1 SEHNR and CDR2 FQNEAQ come from the germline V gene (reference sequence). This CDR3 is built from 21 residues. CDR3 loop: CASSLAIGHSSGQGSPYGYTF. The CDR3 DNA is TGTGCCAGCAGCTTAGCGATTGGTCATAGTTCGGGACAGGGGAGTCCCTATGGCTACACCTTC.

There are many counts of this clonotype. V and J are TRBV13 and TRBJ2-2, with 7 nucleotides matching TRBD1. J lost 6 bases, V lost 5 bases, and 6 bases had no gene match. The CDR3 totals 14 residues. CDR1 and CDR2 from the germline V gene are PRHDT and FYEKMQ (reference sequence). The CDR3 loop reads CASSASTGAGELFF. CDR3 in DNA: TGTGCCAGCAGCGCGTCCACAGGGGCCGGGGAGCTGTTTTTT.

As DNA, the CDR3 is TGTGCCAGCTCCTCCCCCCGGCGGGGGCCGGCTTTCTTT. This translates into CASSSPRRGPAFF. This chain uses TRBV27 with TRBJ1-1; D might be TRBD1 (6 bases). The CDR3 contains 13 residues. The germline V and J ends were trimmed by 8 bases and 11 bases, with 21 bases remaining between them. Looked up from germline, CDR1 is MNHEY and CDR2 is SMNVEV (reference sequence).

This clonotype turned up a few times. The rearrangement uses TRBV20-1 and TRBJ2-5; TRBD1 matches at 8 bases. The germline V gene has CDR1 DFQATT and CDR2 SNEGSKA (reference sequence). Trimming removed 6 bases from V and 1 base from J; junction bases left unmatched: 7. The CDR3 is made up of 14 amino acids. In DNA, the CDR3 is TGCAGTGCAGGACAGGGAAGGGGCCAAGAGACCCAGTACTTC. This sequence encodes CSAGQGRGQETQYF.

This clonotype was picked up many times. This chain uses TRBV18 with TRBJ2-1, with D possibly being TRBD2 (6 bases). Germline lookup yields CDR1 KGHSH and CDR2 LQKENI. The CDR3 length is 16 residues. V was pared by 3 bases and J by 0 bases, with 12 bases between. The CDR3 nucleotides read TGTGCCAGCTCACCTGCGGGATTGAGCTCCTACAATGAGCAGTTCTTC. Amino acids: CASSPAGLSSYNEQFF.

The V gene is TRBV7-6, the J gene TRBJ1-5; D is perhaps TRBD1 (6 bases). There are 14 residues in the CDR3. V lost 4 bases to trimming and J lost 3 bases, with 10 bases between them. CDR1 is SGHVS and CDR2 is FNYEAQ in the germline V gene. DNA of the CDR3: TGTGCCAGCAGCTCAGGGGCCGTCAATCAGCCCCAGCATTTT. Its translation: CASSSGAVNQPQHF. Looking up the rest from reference TRBV7-6 and TRBJ1-5 gives the full variable domain: GAGVSQSPRYKVTKRGQDVALRCDPISGHVSLYWYRQALGQGPEFLTYFNYEAQQDKSGLPNDRFSAERPEGSISTLTIQRTEQRDSAMYRCASSSGAVNQPQHFGDGTRLSIL.

This clonotype was recorded many times. The chain carries TRBV29-1 and TRBJ2-7; 9 bases align to TRBD2. J gave up 1 base and V 3 bases, and 1 base lay outside the gene matches. The CDR3 is made up of 13 amino acids. Germline lookup yields CDR1 SQVTM and CDR2 ANQGSEA. Here the CDR3 reads CSVEAGGSYEQYF. CDR3 bases: TGCAGCGTTGAGGCGGGAGGGTCCTACGAGCAGTACTTC.

This clonotype was counted many times. The chain links TRBV2 to TRBJ2-6, with a tentative D call TRBD1 (6 bases). This CDR3 is 16 amino acids long. V was pared by 2 bases and J by 0 bases, with 8 bases between. Germline V CDR1 and CDR2: SNHLY, FYNNEI. CDR3 DNA sequence: TGTGCCAGCAGTGAACAGGGACACTCTGGGGCCAACGTCCTGACTTTC. This sequence encodes CASSEQGHSGANVLTF.

This clonotype showed up many times. This chain uses TRBV28 with TRBJ2-1; tentative D call: TRBD1 (5 bases). Germline V gene data show CDR1 as MDHEN and CDR2 as SYDVKM. This CDR3 contains 12 residues. V lost 3 bases and J lost 10, with 10 bases in between. The chain's CDR3 is CASSFSDIEQFF. CDR3 nucleotides: TGTGCCAGCAGTTTTTCGGACATCGAGCAGTTCTTC.

This clonotype was seen only a few times. The V gene is TRBV10-2, the J gene TRBJ1-5, with D possibly matching TRBD1 (5 bases). Trimming stripped 0 bases from V and 2 bases from J, with 8 bases between. Germline V CDR1 and CDR2: WSHSY, SAAADI. The CDR3 has 15 amino acids. CDR3 sequence (DNA): TGCGCCAGCAGTGAGTCCGGGGACCGCAATCAGCCCCAGCATTTT. Translation gives CASSESGDRNQPQHF.

The sample holds many counts of this clonotype. The chain combines TRBV6-1 with TRBJ2-1; 11 bases are a match to TRBD2. Unmatched junction bases numbered 6, after V lost 6 bases and J lost 8 bases. There are 14 residues in the CDR3. Looked up from germline, CDR1 is MNHNS and CDR2 is SASEGT. The CDR3 bases are TGTGCCAGCAGCGGGACTAGCGGTCGCGATGAGCAGTTCTTC. Translating it yields CASSGTSGRDEQFF.

This clonotype was recorded at least ten times. J is TRBJ2-5 and V is TRBV19; D is ambiguous. The germline gives CDR1 LNHDA, CDR2 SQIVND (reference sequence). The V and J ends lost 6 bases and 5 bases respectively, with 19 bases between them. This CDR3 comprises 15 residues. DNA for the CDR3: TGTGCCAGTAGAAATCGGCGCGAGAGTCAGGAGACCCAGTACTTC. It translates to CASRNRRESQETQYF.

This clonotype was seen a few times. V and J are TRBV3-1 and TRBJ2-5; 7 bases fit TRBD2. CDR3 length equals 17 residues. Germline V gene lookup returns CDR1 LGHDT and CDR2 YNNKEL (reference sequence). V lost 4 bases to trimming and J lost 5 bases; unmatched junction nucleotides: 16. CDR3 loop: CASSPGHGGSNRETQYF. CDR3 nucleotide sequence: TGTGCCAGCAGCCCTGGCCACGGCGGGAGTAACAGGGAGACCCAGTACTTC.

There are a few counts of this clonotype. The rearrangement joins TRBV4-3 to TRBJ1-2; weak D call: TRBD1 (5 bases). V lost 1 base and J 5 bases, leaving 14 bases between the germline ends. This CDR3 is built from 15 residues. The germline gives CDR1 LGHNA, CDR2 YSLEER. CDR3 amino acids: CASSQVARAVYGYTF. The CDR3 DNA sequence: TGCGCCAGCAGCCAAGTGGCCAGGGCAGTATATGGCTACACCTTC.

This clonotype was recorded many times. The genes are TRBV12-3 or TRBV12-4 and TRBJ2-1, with 12 bases matching TRBD2. This CDR3 comprises 15 residues. V lost 6 bases, J lost 8 bases, and 8 bases stayed unmatched. The CDR3 spells CASSKTSGSHYEQFF. The CDR3 nucleotides read TGTGCCAGCAGCAAGACTAGCGGGAGTCACTATGAGCAGTTCTTC.

This clonotype was seen more than once but under ten times. V and J are TRBV6-6 and TRBJ1-4; D remains ambiguous. The germline gives CDR1 MNHNY, CDR2 SVGAGI (reference sequence). V was cut by 6 bases and J by 6 bases, with 11 bases left in between. The CDR3 contains 13 residues. CDR3 nucleotides: TGTGCCAGCAGCCTTAACGGGGATGAAAAACTGTTTTTT. As protein: CASSLNGDEKLFF.

The sample holds many counts of this clonotype. The CDR3 here is CASSSAQNEQFF. The CDR3, as DNA: TGCGCCAGCAGCTCGGCGCAGAATGAGCAGTTCTTC. The chain has TRBV4-1 and TRBJ2-1; D is uncertain. The germline V gene has CDR1 MGHRA and CDR2 YSYEKL. The CDR3 loop spans 12 amino acids. V was trimmed by 5 bases and J by 7 bases, leaving 9 bases between them.

This clonotype was recorded at least ten times. The V call is TRBV7-2, the J call TRBJ2-2; the D gene is possibly TRBD2 (5 bases). With 5 bases removed from V and 5 bases from J, the gap between germline ends came to 15 bases. The germline gives CDR1 SGHTA, CDR2 FQGNSA. This CDR3 region has 15 residues. CDR3 amino acids: CASSTRPRLTGELFF. The CDR3, as DNA: TGTGCCAGCAGCACCCGACCTCGACTAACCGGGGAGCTGTTTTTT.

This clonotype was observed a few times. The chain combines TRBV20-1 with TRBJ2-7; perhaps D is TRBD1 or TRBD2 (5 bases each). Trimming took off 2 bases at V and 2 bases at J, with 13 bases between the two ends. Germline CDR1 and CDR2: DFQATT and SNEGSKA (reference sequence). The CDR3 has 14 residues. Here the CDR3 DNA reads TGCAGTGCTAGACCGCCGGGACGAGCCTACGAGCAGTACTTC. This translates into CSARPPGRAYEQYF.

This clonotype has just a few counts. V gene TRBV12-3 or TRBV12-4 combines with J gene TRBJ2-2; 9 nucleotides line up with TRBD2. The CDR3 consists of 15 residues. After removal of 3 bases from V and 7 bases from J, the junction contained 6 bases not matched to a gene. In nucleotides, the CDR3 is TGTGCCAGCAGTTTGATAGCGGGAGTAGGCGGGGAGCTGTTTTTT. Translating gives CASSLIAGVGGELFF.

This clonotype was counted only a few times. The V gene is TRBV4-3, the J gene TRBJ1-2; D gene ambiguous. Trimming left V 1 base short and J 2 bases short, with 8 bases between. Per germline, CDR1 LGHNA and CDR2 YSLEER. The CDR3 has 14 residues. The CDR3 region is CASSQARRNYGYTF. The CDR3 DNA reads TGCGCCAGCAGCCAAGCCCGGAGAAACTATGGCTACACCTTC.